Sequencing of this T cell receptor (beta chain) was carried out in a study of blood T cell repertoires in COVID-19 (TCRdb year 2020). With regard to the full study: Samples covering the acute and convalescent phases of COVID-19 were provided by collaborators in the United States, Italy and Spain. The samples were drawn from two sources: the first 160 participants of the ongoing ImmuneRACE study, and 1,000 to 1,500 subjects contributed by 6 global collaborators. A freely available public database, intended as a resource for researchers studying the immune response to SARS-CoV-2, is where the repertoires were released. A de-identified subject ID, COVID-19 status, age in years and sex were almost always included in the sample metadata. The material from the prospective study consisted of cDNA or gDNA derived from T cells, B-cell-depleted T cells, or PBMCs. HLA class I and class II types, where available, came from metadata supplied by the sample provider rather than from assay-based typing. The dataset comprised deeply sampled blood TCRbeta repertoires from subjects exposed to, actively infected with, or recovered from COVID-19. What the research found in general, with its limitations: Clinical and demographic metadata were provided uncurated, with the amount varying by source and participant.

Regarding this clone: The antigen it binds to is not known. Base quality data are lacking; no much larger clone is found one base away.

Enrolling through a virtual design, the prospective study's participants ranged in age from roughly 18 to 95 years and lived across some 23 United States geographic areas. In the prospective study, cohorts were assigned on the basis of participant-reported clinical history obtained from a screening survey and a study questionnaire. ImmuneRACE Cohort 3 recovered participants were defined by two consecutive negative NP/OP PCR tests, healthcare professional clearance, or symptom resolution. In the prospective study, mobile phlebotomists collected whole blood, serum and a nasopharyngeal or oropharyngeal swab from each participant. Over an approximately 2-month period, participants in the prospective study had the option of providing additional blood draws and questionnaires. Prospective study blood samples were shipped either frozen or at room temperature before DNA extraction. Per the germline V gene, MGHRA is the CDR1 and YSYEKL is the CDR2. V lost 0 bases and J lost 4 bases, and the count of bases not matched to a germline gene is 15. The CDR3 measures 21 amino acids from cysteine to phenylalanine. The retained sequence is limited to the CDR3, 63 bases, with the frame set at the first base.

TCRbeta CDR3 regions were amplified from genomic DNA using the immunoSEQ Assay, a bias-controlled multiplex PCR. The study's processing was this. Within the assay, amplification of reference gene primers was used to estimate how many nucleated cells each sample contained. Sequence reads were collapsed and filtered to measure the absolute abundance of every unique TCRbeta CDR3 rearrangement. Productive Simpson clonality was computed per sample as the square root of Simpson's diversity index over productive rearrangements. TCRdb carries this immuneACCESS record with in-frame sequences only. Its versions omit some clonotypes, under half of them owing to an unresolved V gene in the studies checked, with the rest unexplained. V, J and clone size are those of that table, while D and trimming were read from the DNA. This sample comprises fewer than 400,000 clones, around 90% of them detected only once. Roughly 5.2% of the sample is in the top ten clones.

The source is a man aged 60-69 years who had recovered from COVID-19. The rearranged chain carries TRBV4-1 and TRBJ1-4, with TRBD1 identical over 12 junction bases. Sequenced sample: PBMCs or T cells enriched from blood (not recorded which). The CDR3 is CASSQEFRDRGQPSVNEKLFF. The sequenced DNA is TGCGCCAGCAGCCAAGAATTCCGGGACAGGGGGCAGCCCTCAGTTAATGAAAAACTGTTTTTT.